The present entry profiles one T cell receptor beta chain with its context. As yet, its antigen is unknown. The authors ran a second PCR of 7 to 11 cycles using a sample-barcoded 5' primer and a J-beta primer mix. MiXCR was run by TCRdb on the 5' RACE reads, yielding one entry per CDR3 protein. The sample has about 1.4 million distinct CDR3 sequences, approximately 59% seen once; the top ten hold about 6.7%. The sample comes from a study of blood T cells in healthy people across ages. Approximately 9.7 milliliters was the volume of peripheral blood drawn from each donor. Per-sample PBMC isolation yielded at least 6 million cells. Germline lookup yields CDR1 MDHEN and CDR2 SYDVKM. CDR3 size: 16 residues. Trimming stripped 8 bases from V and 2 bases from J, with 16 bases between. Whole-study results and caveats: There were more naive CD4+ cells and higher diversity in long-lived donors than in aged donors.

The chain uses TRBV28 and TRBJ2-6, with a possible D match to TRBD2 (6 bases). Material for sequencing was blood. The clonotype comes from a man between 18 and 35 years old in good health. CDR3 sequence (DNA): TGTGCCAGCTTGGGCAGGAGGGAGCCTGGGGCCAACGTCCTGACTTTC. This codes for CASLGRREPGANVLTF.